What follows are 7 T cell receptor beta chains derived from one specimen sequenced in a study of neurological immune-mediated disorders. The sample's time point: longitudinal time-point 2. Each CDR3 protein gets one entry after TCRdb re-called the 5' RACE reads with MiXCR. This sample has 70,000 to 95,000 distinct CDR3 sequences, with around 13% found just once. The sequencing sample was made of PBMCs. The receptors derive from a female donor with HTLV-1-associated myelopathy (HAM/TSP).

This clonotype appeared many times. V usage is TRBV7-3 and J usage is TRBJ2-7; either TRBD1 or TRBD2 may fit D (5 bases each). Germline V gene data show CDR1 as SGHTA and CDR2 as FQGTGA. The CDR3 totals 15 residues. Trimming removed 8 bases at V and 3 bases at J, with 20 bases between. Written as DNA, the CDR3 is TGTGCCAGCGCCCCTGGGGCAGGAGGTCTCTACGAGCAGTACTTC. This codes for CASAPGAGGLYEQYF.

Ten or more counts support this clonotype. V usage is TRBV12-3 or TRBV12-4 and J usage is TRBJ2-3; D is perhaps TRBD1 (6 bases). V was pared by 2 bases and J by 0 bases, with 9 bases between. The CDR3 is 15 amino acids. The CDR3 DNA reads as TGTGCCAGCAGTTTATTTGGGACAAGCACAGATACGCAGTATTTT. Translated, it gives CASSLFGTSTDTQYF.

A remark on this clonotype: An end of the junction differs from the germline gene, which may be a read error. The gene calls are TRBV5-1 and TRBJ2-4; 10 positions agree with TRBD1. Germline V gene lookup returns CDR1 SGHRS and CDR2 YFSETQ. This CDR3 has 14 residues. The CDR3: CASGLDRGGDIQYF. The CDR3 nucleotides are TGCGCCAGCGGCTTGGACAGGGGGGGGGACATTCAGTACTTC.

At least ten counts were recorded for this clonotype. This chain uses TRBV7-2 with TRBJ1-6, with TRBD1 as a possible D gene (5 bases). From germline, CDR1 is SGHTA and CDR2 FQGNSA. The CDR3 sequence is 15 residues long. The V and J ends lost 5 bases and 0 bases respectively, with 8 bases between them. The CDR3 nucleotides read TGTGCCAGCAGCCTAGGGGTCTCCTATAATTCACCCCTCCACTTT. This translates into CASSLGVSYNSPLHF.

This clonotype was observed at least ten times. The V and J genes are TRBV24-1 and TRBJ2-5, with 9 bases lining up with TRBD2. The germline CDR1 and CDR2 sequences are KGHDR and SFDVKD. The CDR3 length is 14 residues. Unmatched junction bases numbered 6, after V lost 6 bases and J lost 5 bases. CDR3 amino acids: CATSSSGGPETQYF. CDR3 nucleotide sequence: TGTGCCACCAGTTCGAGCGGGGGGCCGGAGACCCAGTACTTC.

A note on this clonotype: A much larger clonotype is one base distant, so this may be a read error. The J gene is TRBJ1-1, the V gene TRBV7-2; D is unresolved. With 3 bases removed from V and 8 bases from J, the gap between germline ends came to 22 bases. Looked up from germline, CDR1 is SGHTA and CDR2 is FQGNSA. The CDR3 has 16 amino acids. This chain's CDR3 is CASSFIGVGFGAEAFF. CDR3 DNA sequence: TGTGCCAGCAGCTTCATAGGTGTTGGATTCGGAGCCGAAGCTTTCTTT.

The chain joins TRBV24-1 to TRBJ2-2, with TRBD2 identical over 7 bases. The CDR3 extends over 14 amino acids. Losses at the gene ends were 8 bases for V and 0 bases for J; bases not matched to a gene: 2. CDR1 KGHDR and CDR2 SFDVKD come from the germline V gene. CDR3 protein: CATMGGSNTGELFF. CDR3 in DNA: TGTGCCACCATGGGAGGGTCGAACACCGGGGAGCTGTTTTTT.